These T cell receptor beta chains were read from a single sample in a study of OX40 agonist ivuxolimab in advanced cancers. The assay was immunoSEQ multiplex PCR, and TCRdb's table has in-frame clones only and misses some. Here the sample spans roughly 90,000 clones, 90% to 95% being singletons. The material sequenced was CD4+ or CD8+ T cells sorted from blood, taken in a trial of the OX40 agonist ivuxolimab. Source of these receptors: an adult with an advanced solid tumor such as melanoma, head and neck, liver or kidney cancer. Each CDR3 is given with its conserved first and last residue. The D gene is left open where the match is weak. Clone sizes are given selectively: once, few, many, or a class where the clone is expanded.

d_gene: -
j_gene: TRBJ1-4
abundance: once
v_gene: TRBV7-9
CDR3aa: CASSLVSLTNEKLFF
CDR3nt: TGTGCCAGCAGCTTAGTAAGCCTAACTAATGAAAAACTGTTTTTT

d_gene: TRBD2
j_gene: TRBJ2-3
abundance: -
v_gene: TRBV10-3
CDR3aa: CAISGLAGNPDTQYF
CDR3nt: TGTGCCATCAGTGGTCTAGCGGGCAACCCAGATACGCAGTATTTT

d_gene: -
j_gene: TRBJ1-5
abundance: -
v_gene: TRBV2
CDR3aa: CASSLPMDNQPQHF
CDR3nt: TGTGCCAGCAGCCTCCCCATGGACAACCAGCCCCAGCATTTT

d_gene: TRBD1
j_gene: TRBJ2-7
abundance: -
v_gene: TRBV6-5
CDR3aa: CASSYSQGTGGYEQYF
CDR3nt: TGTGCCAGCAGTTACTCCCAGGGGACAGGGGGCTACGAGCAGTACTTC

d_gene: -
j_gene: TRBJ2-3
abundance: -
v_gene: TRBV7-8
CDR3aa: CASSPSTDAQYF
CDR3nt: TGTGCCAGCAGCCCAAGCACAGATGCGCAGTATTTT

d_gene: TRBD1
j_gene: TRBJ1-4
abundance: once
v_gene: TRBV5-1
CDR3aa: CASRPRQGATNEKLFF
CDR3nt: TGCGCCAGCAGACCTCGACAGGGTGCAACTAATGAAAAACTGTTTTTT

d_gene: -
j_gene: TRBJ2-7
abundance: -
v_gene: TRBV11-2
CDR3aa: CASSLGAGSYEQYF
CDR3nt: TGTGCCAGCAGCTTAGGCGCGGGTTCCTACGAGCAGTACTTC

d_gene: TRBD2
j_gene: TRBJ2-1
abundance: once
v_gene: TRBV27
CDR3aa: CASSLVGLAGNYNEQFF
CDR3nt: TGTGCCAGCAGTTTGGTGGGTCTAGCGGGGAATTACAATGAGCAGTTCTTC

d_gene: -
j_gene: TRBJ2-1
abundance: -
v_gene: TRBV9
CDR3aa: CASSVGGGALNEQFF
CDR3nt: TGTGCCAGCAGCGTAGGTGGGGGGGCCCTTAATGAGCAGTTCTTC

d_gene: TRBD2
j_gene: TRBJ2-1
abundance: -
v_gene: TRBV15
CDR3aa: CATSRSTSGGVGNEQFF
CDR3nt: TGTGCCACCAGCAGATCGACTAGCGGGGGGGTAGGCAATGAGCAGTTCTTC

d_gene: TRBD1
j_gene: TRBJ1-2
abundance: -
v_gene: TRBV5-1
CDR3aa: CASSWNGQAYGYTF
CDR3nt: TGCGCCAGCAGCTGGAACGGACAGGCCTATGGCTACACCTTC

d_gene: -
j_gene: TRBJ2-1
abundance: once
v_gene: TRBV7-9
CDR3aa: CASSLGLGRFF
CDR3nt: TGTGCCAGCAGCTTAGGCCTAGGTCGATTCTTC

d_gene: -
j_gene: TRBJ1-2
abundance: -
v_gene: TRBV6-4
CDR3aa: CASSGSGGRYGYTF
CDR3nt: TGTGCCAGCAGTGGCTCCGGGGGCCGGTATGGCTACACCTTC

d_gene: TRBD1
j_gene: TRBJ2-5
abundance: once
v_gene: TRBV2
CDR3aa: CASRRLGQGLGETQYF
CDR3nt: TGTGCCAGCAGGAGATTGGGACAGGGGTTAGGGGAGACCCAGTACTTC

d_gene: -
j_gene: TRBJ1-5
abundance: -
v_gene: TRBV7-6
CDR3aa: CASSPDLGNQPQHF
CDR3nt: TGTGCCAGCAGCCCGGACCTAGGCAATCAGCCCCAGCATTTT

d_gene: TRBD1
j_gene: TRBJ1-1
abundance: -
v_gene: TRBV4-2
CDR3aa: CASSQLTGGMEAFF
CDR3nt: TGTGCCAGCAGCCAATTGACAGGGGGAATGGAAGCTTTCTTT

d_gene: -
j_gene: TRBJ2-7
abundance: -
v_gene: TRBV29-1
CDR3aa: CSVEHDSYEQYF
CDR3nt: TGCAGCGTTGAACACGACTCCTACGAGCAGTACTTC

d_gene: TRBD1
j_gene: TRBJ1-2
abundance: -
v_gene: TRBV29-1
CDR3aa: CSVEGPTGRNYGYTF
CDR3nt: TGCAGCGTTGAAGGCCCGACAGGGCGCAACTATGGCTACACCTTC

d_gene: TRBD1
j_gene: TRBJ1-1
abundance: -
v_gene: TRBV2
CDR3aa: CASSEWAGGANTEAFF
CDR3nt: TGTGCCAGCAGTGAATGGGCAGGGGGCGCGAACACTGAAGCTTTCTTT

d_gene: -
j_gene: TRBJ2-3
abundance: -
v_gene: TRBV6-5
CDR3aa: CASSYSLHSNTDTQYF
CDR3nt: TGTGCCAGCAGTTACTCGCTGCACAGCAACACAGATACGCAGTATTTT

d_gene: TRBD1
j_gene: TRBJ1-4
abundance: once
v_gene: TRBV5-1
CDR3aa: CASRGTGVNEKLFF
CDR3nt: TGCGCCAGCAGAGGGACAGGGGTTAATGAAAAACTGTTTTTT

d_gene: TRBD2
j_gene: TRBJ2-3
abundance: -
v_gene: TRBV30
CDR3aa: CAWDEIGRGADTQYF
CDR3nt: TGTGCCTGGGACGAGATCGGGAGGGGTGCAGATACGCAGTATTTT

d_gene: -
j_gene: TRBJ2-5
abundance: -
v_gene: TRBV4-1
CDR3aa: CASSQDARGKETQYF
CDR3nt: TGCGCCAGCAGCCAAGACGCCAGGGGTAAAGAGACCCAGTACTTC

d_gene: -
j_gene: TRBJ2-5
abundance: -
v_gene: TRBV13
CDR3aa: CASSPGVETQYF
CDR3nt: TGTGCCAGCAGCCCTGGCGTGGAGACCCAGTACTTC

d_gene: -
j_gene: TRBJ2-1
abundance: -
v_gene: TRBV4-1
CDR3aa: CASSQAGRGGEQFF
CDR3nt: TGCGCCAGCAGCCAAGCAGGCCGGGGAGGTGAGCAGTTCTTC

d_gene: -
j_gene: TRBJ1-2
abundance: -
v_gene: TRBV7-8
CDR3aa: CASSFEQYGQRGANYGYTF
CDR3nt: TGTGCCAGCAGCTTCGAGCAGTACGGACAGCGAGGAGCTAACTATGGCTACACCTTC

d_gene: -
j_gene: TRBJ2-3
abundance: -
v_gene: TRBV29-1
CDR3aa: CSVDPGDTDTQYF
CDR3nt: TGCAGCGTCGACCCAGGGGACACAGATACGCAGTATTTT

d_gene: TRBD1
j_gene: TRBJ2-5
abundance: once
v_gene: TRBV6-5
CDR3aa: CASSLWTGQETQYF
CDR3nt: TGTGCCAGCAGTCTTTGGACAGGCCAAGAGACCCAGTACTTC

d_gene: TRBD2
j_gene: TRBJ2-1
abundance: -
v_gene: TRBV19
CDR3aa: CASSIALAAYEQFF
CDR3nt: TGTGCCAGTAGTATAGCACTAGCGGCCTATGAGCAGTTCTTC

d_gene: -
j_gene: TRBJ1-2
abundance: -
v_gene: TRBV6-5
CDR3aa: CASSQRQAVGYGYTF
CDR3nt: TGTGCCAGCAGTCAAAGACAGGCAGTCGGGTATGGCTACACCTTC

d_gene: TRBD1
j_gene: TRBJ1-2
abundance: once
v_gene: TRBV29-1
CDR3aa: CSVNRGDYGYTF
CDR3nt: TGCAGCGTGAACAGGGGTGACTATGGCTACACCTTC

d_gene: TRBD1
j_gene: TRBJ1-5
abundance: -
v_gene: TRBV6-5
CDR3aa: CASRILQGSNQPQHF
CDR3nt: TGTGCCAGCCGAATTTTACAGGGGAGCAATCAGCCCCAGCATTTT

d_gene: TRBD2
j_gene: TRBJ2-1
abundance: -
v_gene: TRBV6-6
CDR3aa: CASSLAGASYNEQFF
CDR3nt: TGTGCCAGCAGTTTAGCGGGGGCCTCCTACAATGAGCAGTTCTTC

d_gene: -
j_gene: TRBJ2-3
abundance: -
v_gene: TRBV19
CDR3aa: CASSILDRGADTQYF
CDR3nt: TGTGCCAGTAGTATCCTTGACCGCGGGGCAGATACGCAGTATTTT

d_gene: -
j_gene: TRBJ1-3
abundance: -
v_gene: TRBV4-1
CDR3aa: CASSQGGGSGNTIYF
CDR3nt: TGCGCCAGCAGCCAAGGCGGGGGCTCTGGAAACACCATATATTTT

d_gene: -
j_gene: TRBJ2-1
abundance: -
v_gene: TRBV27
CDR3aa: CASSSPARRNEQFF
CDR3nt: TGTGCCAGCAGTTCCCCGGCTAGGCGGAATGAGCAGTTCTTC

d_gene: TRBD1
j_gene: TRBJ1-2
abundance: -
v_gene: TRBV29-1
CDR3aa: CSVAGQRGYTF
CDR3nt: TGCAGCGTCGCGGGACAGAGGGGCTACACCTTC

d_gene: -
j_gene: TRBJ1-5
abundance: once
v_gene: TRBV9
CDR3aa: CASSVNSSPNQPQHF
CDR3nt: TGTGCCAGCAGCGTAAACAGCTCTCCCAATCAGCCCCAGCATTTT

d_gene: -
j_gene: TRBJ1-2
abundance: -
v_gene: TRBV29-1
CDR3aa: CSVEDRDNYGYTF
CDR3nt: TGCAGCGTTGAAGACAGGGATAACTATGGCTACACCTTC

d_gene: -
j_gene: TRBJ2-1
abundance: once
v_gene: TRBV30
CDR3aa: CAWSKLTGGTPYNEQFF
CDR3nt: TGTGCCTGGAGTAAACTTACGGGGGGCACCCCTTACAATGAGCAGTTCTTC

d_gene: TRBD2
j_gene: TRBJ2-7
abundance: -
v_gene: TRBV7-6
CDR3aa: CASSPGTSGSYEQYF
CDR3nt: TGTGCCAGCAGCCCTGGGACTAGCGGGAGTTACGAGCAGTACTTC

d_gene: -
j_gene: TRBJ1-1
abundance: -
v_gene: TRBV5-6
CDR3aa: CASSFSHRRQEAFF
CDR3nt: TGTGCCAGCAGCTTCTCCCACAGGCGGCAGGAAGCTTTCTTT

d_gene: TRBD2
j_gene: TRBJ2-3
abundance: -
v_gene: TRBV27
CDR3aa: CASSLSLRAGGWTDTQYF
CDR3nt: TGTGCCAGCAGTTTATCTCTTCGAGCGGGGGGGTGGACAGATACGCAGTATTTT

d_gene: -
j_gene: TRBJ1-1
abundance: -
v_gene: TRBV9
CDR3aa: CASSGKDGPNTEAFF
CDR3nt: TGTGCCAGCAGTGGGAAGGATGGGCCGAACACTGAAGCTTTCTTT